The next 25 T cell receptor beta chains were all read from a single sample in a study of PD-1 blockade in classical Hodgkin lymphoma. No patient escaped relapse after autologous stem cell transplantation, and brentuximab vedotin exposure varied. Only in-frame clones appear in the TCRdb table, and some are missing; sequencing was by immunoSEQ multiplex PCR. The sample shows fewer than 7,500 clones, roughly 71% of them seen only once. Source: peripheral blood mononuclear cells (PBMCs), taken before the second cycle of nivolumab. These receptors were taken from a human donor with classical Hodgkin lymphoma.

The CDR3 here is CASSLPQPGANVLTF. The CDR3 bases are TGTGCCAGCAGCTTGCCCCAGCCTGGGGCCAACGTCCTGACTTTC. The V and J genes are TRBV5-4 and TRBJ2-6; no clear D. The germline V gene encodes CDR1 SGHNT and CDR2 YYREEE (reference sequence). The CDR3 spans 15 residues. Trimming cost V 1 base and J 2 bases, with 7 bases left between them. The entire variable domain, with the rest obtained from reference TRBV5-4 and TRBJ2-6, is as follows: ETGVTQSPTHLIKTRGQQVTLRCSSQSGHNTVSWYQQALGQGPQFIFQYYREEENGRGNFPPRFSGLQFPNYSSELNVNALELDDSALYLCASSLPQPGANVLTFGAGSRLTVL.

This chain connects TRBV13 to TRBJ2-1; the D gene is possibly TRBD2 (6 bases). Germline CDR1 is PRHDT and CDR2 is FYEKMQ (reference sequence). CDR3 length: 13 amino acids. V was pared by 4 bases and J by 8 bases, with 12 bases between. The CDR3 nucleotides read TGTGCCAGCAGCTCAACTAGCTCCCATGAGCAGTTCTTC. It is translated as CASSSTSSHEQFF.

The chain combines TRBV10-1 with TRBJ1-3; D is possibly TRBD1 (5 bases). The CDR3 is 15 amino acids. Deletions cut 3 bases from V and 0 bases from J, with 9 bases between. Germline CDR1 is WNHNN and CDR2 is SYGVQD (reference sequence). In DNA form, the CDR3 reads TGCGCCAGCAGTGAAGCGACAGCCTCTGGAAACACCATATATTTT. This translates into CASSEATASGNTIYF.

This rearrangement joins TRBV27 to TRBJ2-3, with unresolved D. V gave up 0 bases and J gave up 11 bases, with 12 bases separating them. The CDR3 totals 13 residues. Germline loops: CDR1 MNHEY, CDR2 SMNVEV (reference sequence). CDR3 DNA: TGTGCCAGCAGTTTATCGCGGCGTGGTGGGCAGTATTTT. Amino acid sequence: CASSLSRRGGQYF.

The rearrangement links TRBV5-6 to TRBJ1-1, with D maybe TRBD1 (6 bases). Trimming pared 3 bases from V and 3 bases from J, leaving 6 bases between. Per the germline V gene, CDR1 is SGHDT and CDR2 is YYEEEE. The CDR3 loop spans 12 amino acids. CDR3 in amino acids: CASSWTDTEAFF. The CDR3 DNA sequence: TGTGCCAGCAGCTGGACAGACACTGAAGCTTTCTTT. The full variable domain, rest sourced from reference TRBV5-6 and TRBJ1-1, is DAGVTQSPTHLIKTRGQQVTLRCSPKSGHDTVSWYQQALGQGPQFIFQYYEEEERQRGNFPDRFSGHQFPNYSSELNVNALLLGDSALYLCASSWTDTEAFFGQGTRLTVV.

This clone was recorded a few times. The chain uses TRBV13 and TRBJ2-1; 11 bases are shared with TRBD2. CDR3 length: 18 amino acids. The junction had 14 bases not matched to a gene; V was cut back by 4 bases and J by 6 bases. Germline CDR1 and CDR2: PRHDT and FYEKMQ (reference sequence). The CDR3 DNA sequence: TGTGCCAGCAGCTCCACACTCTTACTAGCGGGGGCCGTCAATGAGCAGTTCTTC. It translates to CASSSTLLLAGAVNEQFF.

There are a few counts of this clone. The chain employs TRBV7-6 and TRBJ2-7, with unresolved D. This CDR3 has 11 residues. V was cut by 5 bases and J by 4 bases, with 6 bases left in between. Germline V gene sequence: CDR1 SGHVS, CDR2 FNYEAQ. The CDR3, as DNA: TGTGCCAGCAGCAACCGATACGAGCAGTACTTC. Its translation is CASSNRYEQYF. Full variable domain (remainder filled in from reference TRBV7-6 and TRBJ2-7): GAGVSQSPRYKVTKRGQDVALRCDPISGHVSLYWYRQALGQGPEFLTYFNYEAQQDKSGLPNDRFSAERPEGSISTLTIQRTEQRDSAMYRCASSNRYEQYFGPGTRLTVT.

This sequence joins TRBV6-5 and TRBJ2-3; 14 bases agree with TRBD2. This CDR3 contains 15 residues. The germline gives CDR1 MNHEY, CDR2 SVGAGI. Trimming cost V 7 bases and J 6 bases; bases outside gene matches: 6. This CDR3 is CASKRLAGGRDTQYF. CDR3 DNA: TGTGCCAGCAAACGACTAGCGGGAGGGCGTGATACGCAGTATTTT.

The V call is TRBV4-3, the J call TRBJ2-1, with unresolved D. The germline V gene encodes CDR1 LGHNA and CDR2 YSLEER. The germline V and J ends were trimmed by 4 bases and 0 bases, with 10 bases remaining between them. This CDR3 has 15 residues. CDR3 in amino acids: CASSLAFSSYNEQFF. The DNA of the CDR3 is TGCGCCAGCAGCCTGGCTTTTAGCTCCTACAATGAGCAGTTCTTC.

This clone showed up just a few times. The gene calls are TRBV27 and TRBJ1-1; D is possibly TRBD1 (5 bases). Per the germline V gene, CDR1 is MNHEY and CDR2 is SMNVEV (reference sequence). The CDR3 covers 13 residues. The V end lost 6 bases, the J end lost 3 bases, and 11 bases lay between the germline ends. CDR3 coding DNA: TGTGCCAGCAGGTCCGGGACCCACACTGAAGCTTTCTTT. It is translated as CASRSGTHTEAFF.

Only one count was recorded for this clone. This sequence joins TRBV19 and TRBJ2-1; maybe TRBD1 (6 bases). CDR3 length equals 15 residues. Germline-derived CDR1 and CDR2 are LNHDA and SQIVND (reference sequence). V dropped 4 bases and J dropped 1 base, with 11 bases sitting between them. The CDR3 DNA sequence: TGTGCCAGTAGTACCAGGGGCCGGTCCTACAATGAGCAGTTCTTC. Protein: CASSTRGRSYNEQFF. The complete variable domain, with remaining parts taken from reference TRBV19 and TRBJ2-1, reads DGGITQSPKYLFRKEGQNVTLSCEQNLNHDAMYWYRQDPGQGLRLIYYSQIVNDFQKGDIAEGYSVSREKKESFPLTVTSAQKNPTAFYLCASSTRGRSYNEQFFGPGTRLTVL.

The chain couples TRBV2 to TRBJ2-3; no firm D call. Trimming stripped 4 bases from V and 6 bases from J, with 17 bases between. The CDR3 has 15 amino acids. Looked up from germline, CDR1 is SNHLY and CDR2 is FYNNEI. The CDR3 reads CASSGRPPAADTQYF. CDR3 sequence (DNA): TGTGCCAGCAGTGGGAGACCCCCGGCTGCCGATACGCAGTATTTT.

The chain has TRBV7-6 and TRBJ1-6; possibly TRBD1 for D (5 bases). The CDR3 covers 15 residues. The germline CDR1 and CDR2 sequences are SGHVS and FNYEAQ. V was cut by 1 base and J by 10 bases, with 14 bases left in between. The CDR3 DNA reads TGTGCCAGCAGCTTAGGGGGCCCCTCGGACTCACCCCTCCACTTT. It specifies CASSLGGPSDSPLHF.

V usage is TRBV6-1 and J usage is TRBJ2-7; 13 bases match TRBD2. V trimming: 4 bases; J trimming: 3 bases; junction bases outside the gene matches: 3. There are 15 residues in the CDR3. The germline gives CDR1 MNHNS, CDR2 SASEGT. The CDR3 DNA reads TGTGCCAGCAGTGCGGGACTAGCGGGATACTACGAGCAGTACTTC. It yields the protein CASSAGLAGYYEQYF.

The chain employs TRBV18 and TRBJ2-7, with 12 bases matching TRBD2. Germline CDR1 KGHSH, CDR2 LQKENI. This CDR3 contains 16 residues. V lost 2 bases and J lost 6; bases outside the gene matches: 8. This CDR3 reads CASSPEGTSGLGEQYF. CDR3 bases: TGTGCCAGCTCACCAGAAGGGACTAGCGGGTTAGGCGAGCAGTACTTC.

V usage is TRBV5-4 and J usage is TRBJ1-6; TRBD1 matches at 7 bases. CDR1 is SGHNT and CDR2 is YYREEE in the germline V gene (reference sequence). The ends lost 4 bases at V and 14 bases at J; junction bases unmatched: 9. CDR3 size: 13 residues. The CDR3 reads CASSIRDSLTLHF. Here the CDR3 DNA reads TGTGCCAGCAGCATCCGGGACAGCCTTACCCTCCACTTT.

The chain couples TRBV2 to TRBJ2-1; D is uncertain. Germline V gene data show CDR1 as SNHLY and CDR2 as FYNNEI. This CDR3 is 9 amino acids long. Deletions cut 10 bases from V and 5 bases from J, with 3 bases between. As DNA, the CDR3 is TGTGCCACCAACAATGAGCAGTTCTTC. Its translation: CATNNEQFF.

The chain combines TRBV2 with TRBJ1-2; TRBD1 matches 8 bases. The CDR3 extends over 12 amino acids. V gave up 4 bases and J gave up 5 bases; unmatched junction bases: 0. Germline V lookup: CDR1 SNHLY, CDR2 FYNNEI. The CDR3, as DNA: TGTGCCAGCAGTGGGGACAGGTATGGCTACACCTTC. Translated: CASSGDRYGYTF.

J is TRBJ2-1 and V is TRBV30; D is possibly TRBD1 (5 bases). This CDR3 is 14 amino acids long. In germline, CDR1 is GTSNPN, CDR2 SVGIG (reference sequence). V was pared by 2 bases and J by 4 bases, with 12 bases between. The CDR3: CAWSIRAGYNEQFF. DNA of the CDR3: TGTGCCTGGAGTATAAGGGCAGGGTACAATGAGCAGTTCTTC.

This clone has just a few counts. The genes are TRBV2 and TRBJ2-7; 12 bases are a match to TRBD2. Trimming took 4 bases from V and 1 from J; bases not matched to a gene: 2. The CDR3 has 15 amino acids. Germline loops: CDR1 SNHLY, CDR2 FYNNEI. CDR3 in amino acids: CASSGGTSGSYEQYF. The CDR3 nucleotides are TGTGCCAGCAGTGGGGGGACTAGCGGGTCCTACGAGCAGTACTTC.

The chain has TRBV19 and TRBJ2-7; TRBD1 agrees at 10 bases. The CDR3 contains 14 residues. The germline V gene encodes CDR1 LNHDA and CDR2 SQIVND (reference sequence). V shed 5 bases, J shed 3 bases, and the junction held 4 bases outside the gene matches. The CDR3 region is CASSPTGGFYEQYF. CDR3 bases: TGTGCCAGTAGTCCGACAGGGGGCTTCTACGAGCAGTACTTC.

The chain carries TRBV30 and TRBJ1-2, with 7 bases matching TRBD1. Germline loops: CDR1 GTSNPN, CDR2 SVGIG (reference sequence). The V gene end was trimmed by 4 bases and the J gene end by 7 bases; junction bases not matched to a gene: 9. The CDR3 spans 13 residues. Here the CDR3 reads CAWTRGGARGYTF. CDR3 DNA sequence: TGTGCCTGGACCAGGGGGGGGGCGCGTGGCTACACCTTC.

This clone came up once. The CDR3 loop is CASSVDAGKDQPQHF. As DNA, the CDR3 is TGTGCCAGCAGCGTAGATGCGGGGAAGGATCAGCCCCAGCATTTT. The chain links TRBV9 to TRBJ1-5; D is unresolved. The CDR3 length is 15 residues. V shed 0 bases and J shed 5 bases, with 12 bases lying between them. CDR1 and CDR2 (germline): SGDLS, YYNGEE.

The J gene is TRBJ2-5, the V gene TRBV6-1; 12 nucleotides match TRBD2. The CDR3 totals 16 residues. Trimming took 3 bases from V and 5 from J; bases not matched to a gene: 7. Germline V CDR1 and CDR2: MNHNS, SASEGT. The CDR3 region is CASSEWTSGIGETQYF. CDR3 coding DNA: TGTGCCAGCAGTGAGTGGACTAGCGGGATCGGGGAGACCCAGTACTTC.

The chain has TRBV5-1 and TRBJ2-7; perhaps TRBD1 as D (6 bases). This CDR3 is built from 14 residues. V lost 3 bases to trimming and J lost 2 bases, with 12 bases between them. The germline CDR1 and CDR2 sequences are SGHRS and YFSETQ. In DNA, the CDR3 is TGCGCCAGCAGCTCACAGGGACCTACCTACGAGCAGTACTTC. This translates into CASSSQGPTYEQYF.